Each of the 13 T cell receptor beta chains below was sequenced from the same sample in a study of technical replicates of blood from a handful of donors. Data came from immunoSEQ multiplex PCR; TCRdb stores just in-frame clones and leaves some out. The data show 70,000 to 90,000 clones, about 92% seen once. Material for sequencing was T cells isolated from PBMCs. The receptor source for this set is a human donor in good health.

The V call is TRBV29-1, the J call TRBJ2-2, with TRBD1 as a possible D gene (6 bases). Germline V gene lookup returns CDR1 SQVTM and CDR2 ANQGSEA. The CDR3 covers 14 residues. Trimming stripped 4 bases from V and 1 base from J, with 10 bases between. CDR3 bases: TGCAGCGTTGGGTGGACAGTGAACACCGGGGAGCTGTTTTTT. This translates into CSVGWTVNTGELFF.

The rearrangement uses TRBV28 and TRBJ1-4; D is possibly TRBD1 (5 bases). V lost 5 bases, J lost 5 bases, and 15 bases lay in between. CDR3 length: 15 residues. The germline V gene has CDR1 MDHEN and CDR2 SYDVKM. CDR3 protein: CASSNTGLGNEKLFF. DNA of the CDR3: TGTGCCAGCAGTAACACGGGACTGGGAAATGAAAAACTGTTTTTT. Full variable domain (rest looked up from reference TRBV28 and TRBJ1-4): DVKVTQSSRYLVKRTGEKVFLECVQDMDHENMFWYRQDPGLGLRLIYFSYDVKMKEKGDIPEGYSVSREKKERFSLILESASTNQTSMYLCASSNTGLGNEKLFFGSGTQLSVL.

The chain has TRBV5-4 and TRBJ2-7; 8 bases map to TRBD1. Germline V lookup: CDR1 SGHNT, CDR2 YYREEE (reference sequence). The V and J ends lost 4 bases and 1 base, in that order; junction bases with no gene match: 4. The CDR3 is 14 amino acids. The CDR3 sequence: CASSPGQGSYEQYF. The CDR3, as DNA: TGTGCCAGCAGCCCAGGACAGGGTTCCTACGAGCAGTACTTC.

V usage is TRBV11-3 and J usage is TRBJ2-3; D gene uncertain. Germline CDR1 is SGHNT and CDR2 is YENEEA. This CDR3 region has 12 residues. Between the trimmed V and J ends, which lost 4 bases and 2 bases, there was a span of 4 bases. The CDR3 region has the DNA TGTGCCAGCAGCTACTACACAGATACGCAGTATTTT. This encodes CASSYYTDTQYF.

The chain joins TRBV5-1 to TRBJ2-5; the match to TRBD2 covers 11 bases. V trimming: 4 bases; J trimming: 3 bases; junction bases outside the gene matches: 11. CDR1 SGHRS and CDR2 YFSETQ come from the germline V gene. CDR3 size: 17 residues. CDR3 sequence reads: CASSVVAGGRAEETQYF. The DNA for the CDR3 is TGCGCCAGCAGCGTGGTAGCGGGAGGGAGGGCCGAAGAGACCCAGTACTTC.

The chain carries TRBV4-1 and TRBJ1-4; no firm D call. The CDR3 extends over 19 amino acids. V lost 1 base and J lost 0, with 18 bases in between. Germline loops: CDR1 MGHRA, CDR2 YSYEKL. CDR3 nucleotides: TGCGCCAGCAGCCAAGGAGGAAGCGGGGTCGCAGCAACTAATGAAAAACTGTTTTTT. It is translated as CASSQGGSGVAATNEKLFF.

The CDR3 DNA is TGTGCCAGCAGCTTAAGGGCTAGCGGGAACACCGGGGAGCTGTTTTTT. Its translation: CASSLRASGNTGELFF. The chain links TRBV7-3 to TRBJ2-2; TRBD2 matches at 7 bases. The CDR3 contains 16 residues. Trimming removed 1 base from V and 1 base from J; junction bases left unmatched: 3. Germline CDR1 is SGHTA and CDR2 is FQGTGA. The variable domain in full, completed from reference TRBV7-3 and TRBJ2-2, reads GAGVSQTPSNKVTEKGKYVELRCDPISGHTALYWYRQSLGQGPEFLIYFQGTGAADDSGLPNDRFFAVRPEGSVSTLKIQRTERGDSAVYLCASSLRASGNTGELFFGEGSRLTVL.

This clone was counted once. This rearrangement joins TRBV29-1 to TRBJ2-1; a possible D gene is TRBD1 (5 bases). V was cut by 7 bases and J by 6 bases, with 16 bases left in between. The germline V gene encodes CDR1 SQVTM and CDR2 ANQGSEA. The CDR3 extends over 13 amino acids. The CDR3 DNA is TGCAGCGCCCGATTGCCGGACACCAATGAGCAGTTCTTC. Its translation: CSARLPDTNEQFF.

The rearrangement joins TRBV13 to TRBJ2-3; D perhaps matches TRBD1 (6 bases). Trimming removed 0 bases at V and 6 bases at J, with 10 bases between. The CDR3 spans 14 residues. Germline CDR1 reads PRHDT; CDR2 reads FYEKMQ (reference sequence). CDR3 protein: CASSLGRGSDTQYF. The DNA of the CDR3 is TGTGCCAGCAGCTTAGGCAGGGGCTCGGATACGCAGTATTTT.

This sequence joins TRBV29-1 and TRBJ1-2; the match to TRBD1 covers 7 bases. The trim removed 6 bases at V and 8 bases at J, leaving 9 bases unmatched. Germline V gives CDR1 SQVTM, CDR2 ANQGSEA. The CDR3 extends over 12 amino acids. The CDR3 DNA follows: TGCAGCGTGACAAACAGGGGATCCGGCTACACCTTC. Its protein product is CSVTNRGSGYTF.

Only a few counts were recorded for this clone. This rearrangement joins TRBV6-5 to TRBJ1-1, with D unclear. The CDR3 is made up of 15 amino acids. V lost 0 bases to trimming and J lost 6 bases, with 14 bases between them. Germline CDR1 reads MNHEY; CDR2 reads SVGAGI. DNA for the CDR3: TGTGCCAGCAGTTACTCCTGGGAGCTGCGGTCTGAAGCTTTCTTT. Its protein product is CASSYSWELRSEAFF.

The chain uses TRBV7-2 and TRBJ2-3; TRBD2 might be the D (5 bases). V shed 3 bases and J shed 3 bases, with 13 bases lying between them. The V gene's germline CDR1 is SGHTA and CDR2 FQGNSA. This CDR3 spans 15 amino acids. The CDR3 spells CASSLGASKTDTQYF. In DNA form, the CDR3 reads TGTGCCAGCAGCTTGGGAGCATCTAAGACAGATACGCAGTATTTT.

The chain has TRBV7-2 and TRBJ2-1; unclear D gene. CDR1 is SGHTA, CDR2 FQGNSA, per germline. The V gene lost 5 bases and the J gene lost 4 bases, with 3 bases spanning the gap. There are 11 residues in the CDR3. The CDR3 DNA reads as TGTGCCAGCAGCCCATACAATGAGCAGTTCTTC. Translated, it gives CASSPYNEQFF.